The T cell receptor (beta chain) described here comes from a study of shared clonotypes between healthy human individuals. Overall study findings and caveats: Generation of non-shared clonotypes was less probable than generation of clonotypes shared by all four donors.

About this clone itself: Its matching antigen is unknown.

This CDR3 is 14 amino acids long. In germline, CDR1 is MNHEY, CDR2 SMNVEV (reference sequence). J lost 9 bases, V lost 6 bases, and 8 bases had no gene match. Terminally differentiated effector memory CD45RA+ cells were excluded by CCR7 positive selection of CD45RO-negative cells. Profiled with immunoSEQ multiplex PCR; TCRdb holds only in-frame clones, not every one. The sample includes 450,000 to 700,000 clones, 95% to 96% of them seen just once. This sequence joins TRBV27 and TRBJ2-1; 10 bases match TRBD1. Sample: naive CD8+ T cells sorted from blood. The receptor comes from a woman aged 25 to 45 in good health. CDR3 protein: CASSPWDRGGEQFF. The CDR3 region has the DNA TGTGCCAGCAGCCCGTGGGACAGGGGAGGTGAGCAGTTCTTC.